Listed here is a single TCR beta chain. Its antigen is currently unknown. TCRdb re-called the 5' RACE reads with MiXCR, one entry per CDR3 protein. The sample lists about 160,000 distinct CDR3 sequences, more than 5.5% occurring once. This specimen belongs to a study of T cells after yellow fever vaccination. Background on the study: Preparation used SMART-Seq v4 Ultra Low Input for the low-cell-number fractions.

Findings and limits, study-wide: Booster sampling recovered most clones from primary vaccination (96% CD4, approximately 90% CD8). Contamination by abundant bulk-population clonotypes could be present in FACS-sorted repertoires. CD4 and CD8 compartments shared a small share of clonotypes.

CDR1 and CDR2 (germline): DFQATT, SNEGSKA (reference sequence). V lost 6 bases to trimming and J lost 7 bases, with 15 bases between them. The CDR3 is 12 residues long. Sequenced here: CD4+ T cells sorted from PBMCs, sampled 5 to 6 days after the first yellow fever vaccination. This receptor was taken from a man aged 18 to 29 who received the YFV17D yellow fever vaccine. V gene TRBV20-1 combines with J gene TRBJ1-2; D unresolved. CDR3 protein: CSALAPGSGYTF. CDR3 coding DNA: TGCAGTGCGTTGGCCCCGGGAAGTGGCTACACCTTC.